This is a list of T cell receptor beta chains from one sample in a study of T cell repertoires in ileal Crohn's disease. This table comes from immunoSEQ multiplex PCR, and its TCRdb copy is limited to in-frame clones, with some not included. Among 13,000 to 15,000 clones listed, 70% to 90% were seen once. Input material: ileal tissue. All receptors come from an adult with Crohn's disease. Each CDR3 is given with its conserved first and last residue. D genes are given only for firm matches. Clone sizes are given selectively: once, few, many, or a class where the clone is expanded.

j_call: TRBJ1-2; d_call: -; clone_size: -; v_call: TRBV29-1; cdr3_nt: TGCAGCGTTGACGTTTCTAGCACCTCTGGTGGCTACACCTTC; cdr3_aa: CSVDVSSTSGGYTF
j_call: TRBJ2-7; d_call: -; clone_size: -; v_call: TRBV4-1; cdr3_nt: TGCGCCAGCAGCCACCCGGCCGGACAGCAAAGCTCCTACGAGCAGTACTTC; cdr3_aa: CASSHPAGQQSSYEQYF
j_call: TRBJ2-1; d_call: -; clone_size: -; v_call: TRBV30; cdr3_nt: TGTGCCTGGACCCCTCAGAATGAGCAGTTCTTC; cdr3_aa: CAWTPQNEQFF
j_call: TRBJ2-3; d_call: -; clone_size: -; v_call: TRBV10-3; cdr3_nt: TGTGCCACTAAAAACAGCGGTAGCACAGATACGCAGTATTTT; cdr3_aa: CATKNSGSTDTQYF
j_call: TRBJ1-2; d_call: TRBD1; clone_size: few; v_call: TRBV14; cdr3_nt: TGTGCCAGCAGCCAGCGACAGGGTGGCTATGGCTACACCTTC; cdr3_aa: CASSQRQGGYGYTF
j_call: TRBJ2-5; d_call: TRBD1; clone_size: -; v_call: TRBV4-1; cdr3_nt: TGCGCCAGCAGCCAAGCTCCCGCCGGGACAGGGGAGACCCAGTACTTC; cdr3_aa: CASSQAPAGTGETQYF
j_call: TRBJ1-3; d_call: TRBD1; clone_size: few; v_call: TRBV19; cdr3_nt: TGTGCCAGTAGGGGAACAGGGGGCGCAGAAGGAAACACCATATATTTT; cdr3_aa: CASRGTGGAEGNTIYF
j_call: TRBJ2-7; d_call: -; clone_size: -; v_call: TRBV4-3; cdr3_nt: TGCGCCAGCAGCCAACAGCGGACGGGTTCCTACGAGCAGTACTTC; cdr3_aa: CASSQQRTGSYEQYF
j_call: TRBJ1-1; d_call: -; clone_size: -; v_call: TRBV2; cdr3_nt: TGTGCCAGCAGTAGCGCCGTCTTGAACACTGAAGCTTTCTTT; cdr3_aa: CASSSAVLNTEAFF
j_call: TRBJ1-5; d_call: -; clone_size: -; v_call: TRBV19; cdr3_nt: TGTGCCAGTAGCATACCGACAGGAGACTTATATAGCAATCAGCCCCAGCATTTT; cdr3_aa: CASSIPTGDLYSNQPQHF
j_call: TRBJ2-7; d_call: TRBD2; clone_size: -; v_call: TRBV19; cdr3_nt: TGTGCCAGTAGAAGGACTAGCGGAGATTACGAGCAGTACTTC; cdr3_aa: CASRRTSGDYEQYF
j_call: TRBJ2-5; d_call: -; clone_size: -; v_call: TRBV20-1; cdr3_nt: TGCAGTGGGCATCGCGGAGAGACCCAGTACTTC; cdr3_aa: CSGHRGETQYF
j_call: TRBJ1-5; d_call: -; clone_size: -; v_call: TRBV28; cdr3_nt: TGTGCCAGCAGTTTAGGGAGGGGCCGAGTCCAGCCCCAGCATTTT; cdr3_aa: CASSLGRGRVQPQHF
j_call: TRBJ1-2; d_call: TRBD1; clone_size: few; v_call: TRBV7-8; cdr3_nt: TGTGCCAGCAGCTTGGGGACAGGGGGGAGAGGCTACACCTTC; cdr3_aa: CASSLGTGGRGYTF
j_call: TRBJ2-1; d_call: -; clone_size: few; v_call: TRBV15; cdr3_nt: TGTGCCACCAGCCTCTCGCGGGACAATGAGCAGTTCTTC; cdr3_aa: CATSLSRDNEQFF